This TCR beta chain was observed in a study of T cells in Graves' hyperthyroidism and ophthalmopathy. Notes on the study in general: Most thyroid clonotypes that were expanded above 0.001 also turned up in blood. Ophthalmopathy onset followed model prediction by a median about seven months.

Diagnosing involved the use of clinical symptoms, serum thyroxine and TRAb, thyroid ultrasound and orbital computed tomography. In the case of this clonotype: What it binds is not known.

The CDR3 regions of TCR beta were amplified from RNA transcripts. The HTBI primer set served for first-round RT-PCR of the TCR CDR3. TCRdb recomputed calls from the multiplex PCR reads with MiXCR, one row per CDR3 protein. This sample has 480,000 or so distinct CDR3 sequences, with about 46% found just once. This clonotype originated in an adult woman with Graves' disease, either hyperthyroidism or ophthalmopathy (not recorded which). The sequencing sample was made of peripheral blood or thyroid tissue (not recorded which).

The CDR3, as DNA: TGTGCCAGCAAGCGAGACAGGCTCAATAATTCACCCCTCCACTTT. Residues: CASKRDRLNNSPLHF. This chain connects TRBV11-2 to TRBJ1-6; a weak D match, TRBD1 (6 bases). The V and J ends lost 7 bases and 5 bases respectively, with 15 bases between them. CDR3 length: 15 residues. The V gene's germline CDR1 is SGHAT and CDR2 FQNNGV.